Following are 5 T cell receptor beta chains from one sample sequenced in a study of T cell repertoires in cytomegalovirus infection. TCRdb ran MiXCR on the reads and lists one entry per CDR3 protein. Seen here are hundreds of thousands of distinct CDR3 sequences, roughly 24% observed once, and the top ten hold 6.5% to 10%. The specimen was CD8+ T cells from PBMCs. These receptors were collected from a human donor in good health (CMV status not recorded). Some clones in this sample may be carry-over from other donors' samples.

This clonotype was detected a few times. This sequence joins TRBV20-1 and TRBJ2-7; 9 nucleotides line up with TRBD1. The V gene end was trimmed by 6 bases and the J gene end by 6 bases; junction bases not matched to a gene: 12. Germline V gene data show CDR1 as DFQATT and CDR2 as SNEGSKA (reference sequence). The CDR3 runs to 14 residues. In DNA, the CDR3 is TGCAGTGCGTCCGGGACAGGGTCATCGGGCGAGCAGTACTTC. Encoded protein: CSASGTGSSGEQYF.

On this clonotype itself: A much larger clone differs from this one at a single base, so this may be a read error. The J gene is TRBJ1-1, the V gene TRBV6-1; D is uncertain. Germline CDR1 MNHNS, CDR2 SASEGT. Trimming stripped 7 bases from V and 4 bases from J, with 19 bases between. The CDR3 totals 15 residues. For the CDR3, the DNA is TGTGCCAGCAACCCAGAAAGTCGGGGAAGCACTGAAGCTTTCTTT. This translates into CASNPESRGSTEAFF.

In regard to this clonotype: With a much larger clone just one base away, this may be a read error. For the CDR3, the DNA is TGTGCCAACAGACGGGGACTAGCGGGCTACAATGAGCAGTTCTTC. Amino acids: CANRRGLAGYNEQFF. The chain combines TRBV12-3 or TRBV12-4 with TRBJ2-1, with 12 bases matching TRBD2. The length of the CDR3 is 15 residues. The V and J ends lost 10 bases and 3 bases, in that order; junction bases with no gene match: 7.

On this clonotype: A read error may be the cause here, since a much bigger clone is one base away. The chain couples TRBV7-8 to TRBJ2-3; maybe TRBD1 (5 bases). V lost 7 bases, J lost 4 bases, and 24 bases lay in between. Germline CDR1 reads SGHVS; CDR2 reads FQNEAQ. The CDR3 runs 17 residues. The CDR3 DNA is TGTGCCAGCATCCGGAGTCCCAGTAGGGGCGCGTCAGATACGCAGTATTTT. Amino acids: CASIRSPSRGASDTQYF.

This clonotype came up once. The chain couples TRBV20-1 to TRBJ2-1; 10 positions agree with TRBD2. Looked up from germline, CDR1 is DFQATT and CDR2 is SNEGSKA (reference sequence). The J segment lost 3 bases and the V segment lost 5 bases, leaving 7 bases of the junction unmatched. This CDR3 region has 15 residues. CDR3 region: CSARIAGGCYNEQFF. For the CDR3, the DNA is TGCAGTGCTCGGATAGCGGGGGGCTGCTACAATGAGCAGTTCTTC.